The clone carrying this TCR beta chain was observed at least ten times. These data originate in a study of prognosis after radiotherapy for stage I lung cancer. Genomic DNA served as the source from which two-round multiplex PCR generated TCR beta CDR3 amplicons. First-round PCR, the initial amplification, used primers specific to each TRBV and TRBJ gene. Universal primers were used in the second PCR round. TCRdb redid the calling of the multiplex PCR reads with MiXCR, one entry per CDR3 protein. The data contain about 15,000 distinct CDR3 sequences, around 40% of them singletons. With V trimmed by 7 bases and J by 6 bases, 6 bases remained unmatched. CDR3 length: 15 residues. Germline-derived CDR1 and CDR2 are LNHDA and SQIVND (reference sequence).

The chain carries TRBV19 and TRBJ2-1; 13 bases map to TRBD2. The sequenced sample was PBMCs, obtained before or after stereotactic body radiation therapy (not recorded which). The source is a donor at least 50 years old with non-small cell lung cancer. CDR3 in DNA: TGTGCCAGTATCTCGACTAGCGGGGGGAGCAATGAGCAGTTCTTC. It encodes CASISTSGGSNEQFF.